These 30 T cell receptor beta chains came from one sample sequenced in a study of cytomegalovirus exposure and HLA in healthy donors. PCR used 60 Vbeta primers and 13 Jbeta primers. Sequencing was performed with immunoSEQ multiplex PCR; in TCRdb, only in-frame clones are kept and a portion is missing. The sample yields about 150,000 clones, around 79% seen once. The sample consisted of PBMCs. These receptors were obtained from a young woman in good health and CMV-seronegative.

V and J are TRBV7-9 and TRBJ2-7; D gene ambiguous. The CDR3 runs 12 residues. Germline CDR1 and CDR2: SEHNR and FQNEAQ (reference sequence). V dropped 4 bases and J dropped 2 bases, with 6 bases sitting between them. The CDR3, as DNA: TGTGCCAGCAGCTCCGACACCTACGAGCAGTACTTC. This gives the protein CASSSDTYEQYF.

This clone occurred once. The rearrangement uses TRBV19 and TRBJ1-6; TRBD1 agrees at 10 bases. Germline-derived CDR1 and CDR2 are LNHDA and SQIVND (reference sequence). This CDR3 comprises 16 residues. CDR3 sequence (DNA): TGTGCAACATCAAGTTATCCGGGACAGGGGAATTCACCCCTCCACTTT. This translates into CATSSYPGQGNSPLHF. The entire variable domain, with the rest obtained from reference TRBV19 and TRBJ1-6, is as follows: DGGITQSPKYLFRKEGQNVTLSCEQNLNHDAMYWYRQDPGQGLRLIYYSQIVNDFQKGDIAEGYSVSREKKESFPLTVTSAQKNPTAFYLCATSSYPGQGNSPLHFGNGTRLTVT.

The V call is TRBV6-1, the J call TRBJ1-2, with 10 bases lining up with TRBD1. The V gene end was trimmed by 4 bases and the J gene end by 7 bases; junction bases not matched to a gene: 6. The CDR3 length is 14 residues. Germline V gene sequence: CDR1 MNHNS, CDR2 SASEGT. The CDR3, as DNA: TGTGCCAGCAGTGTCTTCGGGACAGGGGTTGGCTACACCTTC. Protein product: CASSVFGTGVGYTF.

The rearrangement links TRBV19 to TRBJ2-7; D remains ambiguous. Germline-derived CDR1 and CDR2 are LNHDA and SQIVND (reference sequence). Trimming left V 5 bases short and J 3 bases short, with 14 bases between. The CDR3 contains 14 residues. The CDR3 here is CASSPSRSLYEQYF. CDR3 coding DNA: TGTGCCAGTAGTCCCTCAAGAAGCCTCTACGAGCAGTACTTC.

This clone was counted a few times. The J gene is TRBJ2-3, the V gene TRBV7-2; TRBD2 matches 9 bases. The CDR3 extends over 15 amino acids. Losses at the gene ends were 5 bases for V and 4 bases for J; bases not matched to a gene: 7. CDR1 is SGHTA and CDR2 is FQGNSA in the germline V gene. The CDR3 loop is CASSVGRGGSDTQYF. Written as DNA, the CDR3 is TGTGCCAGCAGCGTGGGGCGGGGGGGTTCAGATACGCAGTATTTT.

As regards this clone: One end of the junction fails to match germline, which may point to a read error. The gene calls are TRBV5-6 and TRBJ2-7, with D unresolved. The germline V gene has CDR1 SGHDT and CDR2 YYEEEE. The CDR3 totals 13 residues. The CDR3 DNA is TGTGCCAGCAGCTTGGTCGCGGAGCCCGAGCGGTACTTC. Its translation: CASSLVAEPERYF.

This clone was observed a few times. The CDR3 DNA sequence: TGTGCCAGCAGCTTACCAGGACAGACCTATGGCTACACCTTC. As protein: CASSLPGQTYGYTF. V and J are TRBV11-2 and TRBJ1-2, with D possibly being TRBD1 (6 bases). The CDR3 extends over 14 amino acids. Germline V gene sequence: CDR1 SGHAT, CDR2 FQNNGV. Trimming took off 2 bases at V and 4 bases at J, with 11 bases between the two ends.

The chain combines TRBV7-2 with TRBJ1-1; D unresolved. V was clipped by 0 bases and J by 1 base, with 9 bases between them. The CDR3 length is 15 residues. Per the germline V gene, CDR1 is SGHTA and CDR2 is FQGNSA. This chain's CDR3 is CASSLALKPNTEAFF. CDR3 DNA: TGTGCCAGCAGCTTAGCTCTAAAACCGAACACTGAAGCTTTCTTT.

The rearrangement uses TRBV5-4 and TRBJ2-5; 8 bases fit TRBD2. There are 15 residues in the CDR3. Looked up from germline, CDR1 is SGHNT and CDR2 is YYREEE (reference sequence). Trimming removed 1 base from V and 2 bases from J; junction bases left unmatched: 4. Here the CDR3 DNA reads TGTGCCAGCAGCTTGCAGCGGGGGAGTCAAGAGACCCAGTACTTC. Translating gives CASSLQRGSQETQYF.

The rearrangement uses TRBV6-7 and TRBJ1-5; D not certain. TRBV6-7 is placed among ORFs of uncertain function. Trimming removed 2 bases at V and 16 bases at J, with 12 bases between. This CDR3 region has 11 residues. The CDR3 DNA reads TGTGCCAGCAGTTACGGCAGGATCTTCCATTTT. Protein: CASSYGRIFHF.

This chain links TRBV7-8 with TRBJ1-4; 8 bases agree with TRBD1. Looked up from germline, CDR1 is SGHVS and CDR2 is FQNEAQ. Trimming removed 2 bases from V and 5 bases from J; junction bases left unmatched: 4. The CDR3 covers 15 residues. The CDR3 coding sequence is TGTGCCAGCAGCTTAAACAGGGGGAAGAATGAAAAACTGTTTTTT. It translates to CASSLNRGKNEKLFF.

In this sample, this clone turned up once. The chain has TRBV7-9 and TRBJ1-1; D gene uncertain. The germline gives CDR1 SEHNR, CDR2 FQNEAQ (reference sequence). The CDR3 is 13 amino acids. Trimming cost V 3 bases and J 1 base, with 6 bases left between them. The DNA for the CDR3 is TGTGCCAGCAGCTTTGCAGGGAACACTGAAGCTTTCTTT. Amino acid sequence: CASSFAGNTEAFF.

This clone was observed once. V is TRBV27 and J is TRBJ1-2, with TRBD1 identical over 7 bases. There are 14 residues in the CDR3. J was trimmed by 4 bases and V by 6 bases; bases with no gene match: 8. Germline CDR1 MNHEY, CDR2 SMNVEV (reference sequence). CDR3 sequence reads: CASRARGQTYGYTF. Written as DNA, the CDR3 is TGTGCCAGCAGGGCTCGGGGACAGACCTATGGCTACACCTTC.

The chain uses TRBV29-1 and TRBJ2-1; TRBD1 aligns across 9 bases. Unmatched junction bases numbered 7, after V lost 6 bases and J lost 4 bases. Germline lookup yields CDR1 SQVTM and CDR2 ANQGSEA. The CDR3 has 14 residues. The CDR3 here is CSVGGTGRYNEQFF. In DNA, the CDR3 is TGCAGCGTGGGGGGGACAGGGAGATACAATGAGCAGTTCTTC.

The CDR3 nucleotides are TGTGCCAGCAGTCTTAACAGGGTCGGGACCCAGTACTTC. Residues: CASSLNRVGTQYF. The chain recombines TRBV27 with TRBJ2-5; TRBD1 might be the D (6 bases). Deletions cut 5 bases from V and 7 bases from J, with 14 bases between. Germline values: CDR1 MNHEY, CDR2 SMNVEV (reference sequence). The CDR3 has 13 amino acids.

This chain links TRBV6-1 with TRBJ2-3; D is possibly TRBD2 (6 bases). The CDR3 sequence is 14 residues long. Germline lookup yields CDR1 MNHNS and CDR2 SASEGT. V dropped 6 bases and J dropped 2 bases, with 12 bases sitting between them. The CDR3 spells CASREGRTTDTQYF. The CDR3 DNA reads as TGTGCCAGCAGGGAGGGACGAACCACAGATACGCAGTATTTT.

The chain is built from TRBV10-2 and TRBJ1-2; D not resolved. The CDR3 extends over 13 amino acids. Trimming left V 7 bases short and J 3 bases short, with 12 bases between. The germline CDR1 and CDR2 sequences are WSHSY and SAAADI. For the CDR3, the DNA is TGCGCCAGCAAGATACGGGATCACTATGGCTACACCTTC. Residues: CASKIRDHYGYTF.

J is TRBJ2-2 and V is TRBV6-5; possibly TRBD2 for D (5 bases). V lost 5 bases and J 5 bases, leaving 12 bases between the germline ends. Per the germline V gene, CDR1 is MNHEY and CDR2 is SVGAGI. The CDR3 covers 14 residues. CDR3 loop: CASSGLVGTGELFF. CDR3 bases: TGTGCCAGCAGTGGACTTGTTGGGACCGGGGAGCTGTTTTTT.

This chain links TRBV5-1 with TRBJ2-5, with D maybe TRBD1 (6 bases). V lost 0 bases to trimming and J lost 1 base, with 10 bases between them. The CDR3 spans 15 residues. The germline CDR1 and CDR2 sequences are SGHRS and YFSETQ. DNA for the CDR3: TGCGCCAGCAGCTTGGCAACAGGGTTCCAAGAGACCCAGTACTTC. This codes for CASSLATGFQETQYF.

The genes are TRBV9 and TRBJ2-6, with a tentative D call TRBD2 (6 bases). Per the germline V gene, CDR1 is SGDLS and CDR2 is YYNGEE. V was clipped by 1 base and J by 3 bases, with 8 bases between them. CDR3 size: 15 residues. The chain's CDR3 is CASSVQGLGANVLTF. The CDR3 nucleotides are TGTGCCAGCAGCGTACAGGGACTTGGGGCCAACGTCCTGACTTTC.

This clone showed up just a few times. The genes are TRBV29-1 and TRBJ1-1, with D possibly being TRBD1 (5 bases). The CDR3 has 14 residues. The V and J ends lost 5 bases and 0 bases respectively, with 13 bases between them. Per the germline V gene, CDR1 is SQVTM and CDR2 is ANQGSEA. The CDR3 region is CSVRRQTMNTEAFF. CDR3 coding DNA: TGCAGCGTTCGGAGACAGACCATGAACACTGAAGCTTTCTTT.

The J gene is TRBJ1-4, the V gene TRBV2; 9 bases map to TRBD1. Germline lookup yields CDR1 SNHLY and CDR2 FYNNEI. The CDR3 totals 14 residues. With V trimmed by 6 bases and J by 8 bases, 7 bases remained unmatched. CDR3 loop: CASREGQGNEKLFF. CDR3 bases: TGTGCCAGCAGGGAGGGACAGGGAAACGAAAAACTGTTTTTT.

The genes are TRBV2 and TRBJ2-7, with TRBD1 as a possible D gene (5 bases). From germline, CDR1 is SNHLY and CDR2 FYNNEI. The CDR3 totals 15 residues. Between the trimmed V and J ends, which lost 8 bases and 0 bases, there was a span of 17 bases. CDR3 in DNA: TGTGCCAGCCATTACACAGGAGCCAGCTCCTACGAGCAGTACTTC. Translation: CASHYTGASSYEQYF.

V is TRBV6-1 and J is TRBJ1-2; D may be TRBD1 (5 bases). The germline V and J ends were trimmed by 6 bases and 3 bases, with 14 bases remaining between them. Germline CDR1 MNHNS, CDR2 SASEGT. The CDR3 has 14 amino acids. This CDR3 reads CASRLQEGDYGYTF. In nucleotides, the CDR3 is TGTGCCAGCAGGCTACAGGAGGGCGACTATGGCTACACCTTC.

CDR3 DNA sequence: TGCGCCAGCAGCCTGGACGGAGCAGGGGGCACTCGTTCACCCCTCCACTTT. Its translation is CASSLDGAGGTRSPLHF. The V and J genes are TRBV5-1 and TRBJ1-6, with 8 bases aligning to TRBD1. There are 17 residues in the CDR3. After removal of 4 bases from V and 9 bases from J, the junction contained 15 bases not matched to a gene. Germline CDR1 is SGHRS and CDR2 is YFSETQ.

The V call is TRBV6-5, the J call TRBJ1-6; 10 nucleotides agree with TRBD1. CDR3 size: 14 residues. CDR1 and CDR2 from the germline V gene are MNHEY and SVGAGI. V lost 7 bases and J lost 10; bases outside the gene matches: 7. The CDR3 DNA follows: TGTGCCAGCAAGGGACAGGGGAGTCGGTCACCCCTCCACTTT. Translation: CASKGQGSRSPLHF.

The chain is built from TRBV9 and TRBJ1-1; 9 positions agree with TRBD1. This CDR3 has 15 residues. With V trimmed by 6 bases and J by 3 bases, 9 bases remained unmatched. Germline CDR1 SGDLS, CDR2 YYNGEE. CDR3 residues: CASTGTDRGDTEAFF. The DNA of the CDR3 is TGTGCCAGCACCGGAACCGACAGGGGGGACACTGAAGCTTTCTTT.

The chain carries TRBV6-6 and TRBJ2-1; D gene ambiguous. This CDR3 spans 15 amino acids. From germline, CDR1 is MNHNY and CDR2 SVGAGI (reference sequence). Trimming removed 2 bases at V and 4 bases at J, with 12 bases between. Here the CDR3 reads CASSYHQAGYNEQFF. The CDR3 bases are TGTGCCAGCAGTTACCACCAGGCCGGATACAATGAGCAGTTCTTC.

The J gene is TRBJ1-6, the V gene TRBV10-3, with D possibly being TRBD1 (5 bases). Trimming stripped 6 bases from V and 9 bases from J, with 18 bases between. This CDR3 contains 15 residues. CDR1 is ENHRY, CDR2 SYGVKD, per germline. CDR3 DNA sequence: TGTGCCATCAGGGAGGGGCTGATTATGGTTTCACCCCTCCACTTT. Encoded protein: CAIREGLIMVSPLHF.

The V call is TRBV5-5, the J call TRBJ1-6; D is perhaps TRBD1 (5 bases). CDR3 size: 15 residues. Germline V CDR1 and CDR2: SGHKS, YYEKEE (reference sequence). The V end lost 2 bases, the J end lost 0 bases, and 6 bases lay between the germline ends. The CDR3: CASSFGGSYNSPLHF. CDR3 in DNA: TGTGCCAGCAGCTTCGGGGGCTCCTATAATTCACCCCTCCACTTT. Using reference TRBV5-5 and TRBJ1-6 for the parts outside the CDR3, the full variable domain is DAGVTQSPTHLIKTRGQQVTLRCSPISGHKSVSWYQQVLGQGPQFIFQYYEKEERGRGNFPDRFSARQFPNYSSELNVNALLLGDSALYLCASSFGGSYNSPLHFGNGTRLTVT.